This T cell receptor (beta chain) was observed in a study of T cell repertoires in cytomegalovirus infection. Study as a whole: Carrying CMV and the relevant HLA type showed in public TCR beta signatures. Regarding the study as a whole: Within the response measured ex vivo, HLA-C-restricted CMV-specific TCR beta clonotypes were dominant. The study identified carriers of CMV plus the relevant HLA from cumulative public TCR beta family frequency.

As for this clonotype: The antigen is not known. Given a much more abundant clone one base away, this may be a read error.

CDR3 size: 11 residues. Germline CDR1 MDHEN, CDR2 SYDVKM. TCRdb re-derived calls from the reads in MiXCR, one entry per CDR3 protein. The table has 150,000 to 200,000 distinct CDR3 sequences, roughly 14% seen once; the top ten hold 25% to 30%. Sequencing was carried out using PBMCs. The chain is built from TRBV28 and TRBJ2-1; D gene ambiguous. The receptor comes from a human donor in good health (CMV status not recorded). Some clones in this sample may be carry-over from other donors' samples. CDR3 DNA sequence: TGTGCCAGCACTTTAAGGGTTGAGCAGTTCTTC. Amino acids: CASTLRVEQFF.